This T cell receptor beta chain was documented in a study of blood T cell repertoires in COVID-19. This clone was seen only once. Sequencing used immunoSEQ multiplex PCR; TCRdb keeps in-frame clones, though not all of them. The table lists over 250,000 clones, 89% of them singletons. Germline CDR1 and CDR2: MNHEY and SMNVEV (reference sequence). V shed 3 bases and J shed 1 base, with 16 bases lying between them. The CDR3 sequence is 18 residues long. The sample comprised peripheral blood. V and J are TRBV27 and TRBJ1-6, with D perhaps matching TRBD1 (5 bases). The clonotype comes from a woman aged 60-75 years with acute or convalescent COVID-19. The CDR3 DNA reads TGTGCCAGCAGTTTTGAAGGGGTAAGAAGGTCCTATAATTCACCCCTCCACTTT. Translating it yields CASSFEGVRRSYNSPLHF.